Below are 28 T cell receptor beta chains sequenced from a single sample in a study of blood T cell repertoires in COVID-19. The assay was immunoSEQ multiplex PCR, and TCRdb's table has in-frame clones only and misses some. The sample shows approximately 250,000 clones, about four fifths of them seen only once. Source material: peripheral blood. Receptors were obtained from a man between 50 and 59 years old with acute or convalescent COVID-19.

The CDR3 DNA reads TGCAGCGTTGTCTGGCAAGCGGGTTCACCCCTCCACTTT. It yields the protein CSVVWQAGSPLHF. The chain combines TRBV29-1 with TRBJ1-6; D unclear. Germline lookup yields CDR1 SQVTM and CDR2 ANQGSEA. V was shortened by 4 bases and J by 9 bases, with 13 bases between the two germline ends. This CDR3 has 13 amino acids.

This clone was found a few times. The V gene is TRBV7-8, the J gene TRBJ2-4, with D maybe TRBD2 (6 bases). V shed 3 bases and J shed 8 bases, with 20 bases lying between them. The CDR3 runs 16 residues. CDR1 is SGHVS and CDR2 is FQNEAQ in the germline V gene. This CDR3 is CASSFLRDLIGDIQYF. The DNA of the CDR3 is TGTGCCAGCAGCTTCCTGCGGGACCTAATTGGGGACATTCAGTACTTC.

The V gene is TRBV29-1, the J gene TRBJ2-3, with a possible D match to TRBD2 (5 bases). CDR3 size: 13 residues. The V end was cut by 6 bases, the J end by 6 bases, with 16 bases between. Germline CDR1 reads SQVTM; CDR2 reads ANQGSEA. CDR3 region: CSVAEELRDTQYF. CDR3 nucleotide sequence: TGCAGCGTGGCGGAGGAGCTGAGGGATACGCAGTATTTT.

CDR3 protein: CASSRGTGGMNTEAFF. The CDR3 DNA reads TGTGCCAGCAGTCGAGGGACAGGGGGAATGAACACTGAAGCTTTCTTT. The chain combines TRBV6-6 with TRBJ1-1; 11 nucleotides agree with TRBD1. The CDR3 covers 16 residues. Germline-derived CDR1 and CDR2 are MNHNY and SVGAGI (reference sequence). With V trimmed by 5 bases and J by 0 bases, 5 bases remained unmatched.

The chain links TRBV2 to TRBJ2-7; 9 nucleotides agree with TRBD1. V lost 11 bases to trimming and J lost 3 bases; unmatched junction nucleotides: 14. Germline values: CDR1 SNHLY, CDR2 FYNNEI. CDR3 length equals 15 residues. The CDR3 here is CAASGTGRVFYEQYF. CDR3 nucleotides: TGTGCCGCATCCGGGACAGGGCGCGTATTCTACGAGCAGTACTTC. The whole variable domain, filled in from reference TRBV2 and TRBJ2-7, reads EPEVTQTPSHQVTQMGQEVILRCVPISNHLYFYWYRQILGQKVEFLVSFYNNEISEKSEIFDDQFSVERPDGSNFTLKIRSTKLEDSAMYFCAASGTGRVFYEQYFGPGTRLTVT.

This clone was seen only once. This chain uses TRBV27 with TRBJ1-3; possibly TRBD1 for D (5 bases). V was clipped by 2 bases and J by 0 bases, with 8 bases between them. Germline assignment: CDR1 MNHEY and CDR2 SMNVEV (reference sequence). The CDR3 spans 15 residues. The CDR3 protein is CASSLRGGSGNTIYF. The CDR3 DNA reads TGTGCCAGCAGTTTACGGGGGGGCTCTGGAAACACCATATATTTT.

The V and J genes are TRBV30 and TRBJ2-5; a possible D gene is TRBD2 (5 bases). CDR3 length equals 13 residues. Trimming removed 6 bases at V and 4 bases at J, with 15 bases between. Germline loops: CDR1 GTSNPN, CDR2 SVGIG (reference sequence). The CDR3 reads CACTHGVGETQYF. CDR3 nucleotide sequence: TGTGCCTGTACCCACGGGGTGGGAGAGACCCAGTACTTC. Variable domain in full (rest from reference TRBV30 and TRBJ2-5): SQTIHQWPATLVQPVGSPLSLECTVEGTSNPNLYWYRQAAGRGLQLLFYSVGIGQISSEVPQNLSASRPQDRQFILSSKKLLLSDSGFYLCACTHGVGETQYFGPGTRLLVL.

The V and J genes are TRBV24-1 and TRBJ2-1; 12 bases line up with TRBD2. The trim removed 2 bases at V and 5 bases at J, leaving 3 bases unmatched. Germline V gene sequence: CDR1 KGHDR, CDR2 SFDVKD. This CDR3 is 16 amino acids long. The CDR3 here is CATSDSLAGGHNEQFF. The CDR3 nucleotides read TGTGCCACCAGTGATTCACTAGCGGGGGGCCACAATGAGCAGTTCTTC.

This rearrangement joins TRBV18 to TRBJ2-7, with no clear D. CDR3 length equals 14 residues. Germline lookup yields CDR1 KGHSH and CDR2 LQKENI. V lost 2 bases to trimming and J lost 1 base, with 9 bases between them. DNA of the CDR3: TGTGCCAGCTCACCAGGGCTGCGTTCCTACGAGCAGTACTTC. Protein product: CASSPGLRSYEQYF.

V and J are TRBV10-1 and TRBJ2-2; D is uncertain. The CDR3 covers 13 residues. The V gene lost 6 bases and the J gene lost 4 bases, with 9 bases spanning the gap. Germline CDR1 and CDR2: WNHNN and SYGVQD (reference sequence). CDR3 DNA: TGCGCCAGCAGGCCCAGCGCCACCGGGGAGCTGTTTTTT. Amino acid sequence: CASRPSATGELFF.

Details on this clone: At the DNA level, this CDR3 is encoded by other sequences in the same sample as well. The CDR3 coding sequence is TGTGCCTGGGCCTTTGCGGGGGCTGAAGCTTTCTTT. Translation gives CAWAFAGAEAFF. The V gene is TRBV30, the J gene TRBJ1-1, with D perhaps TRBD1 (5 bases). Germline V gives CDR1 GTSNPN, CDR2 SVGIG (reference sequence). This CDR3 is built from 12 residues. Deletions cut 5 bases from V and 6 bases from J, with 13 bases between.

This sequence joins TRBV29-1 and TRBJ2-2; the match to TRBD2 covers 8 bases. CDR1 and CDR2 from the germline V gene are SQVTM and ANQGSEA. This CDR3 spans 15 amino acids. CDR3 amino acids: CRADLGGGGPGELFF. The DNA of the CDR3 is TGCCGCGCCGACCTCGGGGGCGGGGGGCCCGGGGAGCTGTTTTTT.

V gene TRBV7-3 combines with J gene TRBJ2-3; D might be TRBD2 (6 bases). The length of the CDR3 is 19 residues. V lost 0 bases to trimming and J lost 2 bases, with 21 bases between them. Germline CDR1 reads SGHTA; CDR2 reads FQGTGA. CDR3 sequence: CASSLTAGPGLTFTDTQYF. CDR3 in DNA: TGTGCCAGCAGCTTAACGGCGGGGCCGGGACTCACATTCACAGATACGCAGTATTTT.

This clone was counted once. The chain is built from TRBV5-8 and TRBJ1-6, with 8 bases lining up with TRBD1. V dropped 3 bases and J dropped 2; count of bases not matched to a gene: 10. The CDR3 contains 18 residues. Germline loops: CDR1 SGHTS, CDR2 YDEGEE. CDR3 amino acids: CASSSRTGTKTYNSPLHF. As DNA, the CDR3 is TGTGCCAGCAGCTCGAGGACAGGGACAAAGACCTATAATTCACCCCTCCACTTT.

The rearrangement uses TRBV5-1 and TRBJ2-4; perhaps TRBD1 as D (5 bases). Germline CDR1 is SGHRS and CDR2 is YFSETQ. V was pared by 4 bases and J by 7 bases, with 15 bases between. CDR3 length: 14 residues. The CDR3: CASSLPQGGNIQYF. CDR3 bases: TGCGCCAGCAGCCTCCCCCAGGGCGGCAACATTCAGTACTTC.

J is TRBJ1-6 and V is TRBV5-6; D is ambiguous. The CDR3 contains 16 residues. The ends were cut back, 1 base at V and 0 bases at J, with 8 bases in the middle. Germline loops: CDR1 SGHDT, CDR2 YYEEEE. The CDR3 reads CASSLYGSSYNSPLHF. The CDR3 DNA sequence: TGTGCCAGCAGCTTGTACGGGAGCTCCTATAATTCACCCCTCCACTTT.

The chain carries TRBV19 and TRBJ2-4; D is possibly TRBD2 (6 bases). The ends were cut back, 1 base at V and 0 bases at J, with 7 bases in the middle. This CDR3 region has 15 residues. The V gene's germline CDR1 is LNHDA and CDR2 SQIVND (reference sequence). CDR3 sequence: CASSIGGLAKNIQYF. CDR3 bases: TGTGCCAGTAGTATAGGGGGACTAGCCAAAAACATTCAGTACTTC. Variable domain in full (rest from reference TRBV19 and TRBJ2-4): DGGITQSPKYLFRKEGQNVTLSCEQNLNHDAMYWYRQDPGQGLRLIYYSQIVNDFQKGDIAEGYSVSREKKESFPLTVTSAQKNPTAFYLCASSIGGLAKNIQYFGAGTRLSVL.

This rearrangement joins TRBV30 to TRBJ2-7, with D possibly being TRBD1 (6 bases). CDR1 and CDR2 (germline): GTSNPN, SVGIG (reference sequence). The CDR3 sequence is 14 residues long. V lost 2 bases and J 6 bases, leaving 17 bases between the germline ends. CDR3 bases: TGTGCCTGGAGTCATCAGGGGAGTACTGGCGAGCAGTACTTC. The encoded protein is CAWSHQGSTGEQYF.

The chain employs TRBV5-8 and TRBJ1-2, with TRBD1 matching 7 bases. Germline values: CDR1 SGHTS, CDR2 YDEGEE. V shed 4 bases, J shed 3 bases, and the junction held 3 bases outside the gene matches. The CDR3 is 13 amino acids. In DNA, the CDR3 is TGTGCCAGCAGCCCACAGGGGCACTATGGCTACACCTTC. Its protein is CASSPQGHYGYTF.

The chain recombines TRBV19 with TRBJ2-5; 7 bases fit TRBD2. V lost 7 bases, J lost 4 bases, and 6 bases stayed unmatched. This CDR3 contains 13 residues. CDR1 is LNHDA and CDR2 is SQIVND in the germline V gene (reference sequence). CDR3: CASNGRAGETQYF. In DNA, the CDR3 is TGTGCCAGTAATGGGAGGGCAGGAGAGACCCAGTACTTC.

The chain is built from TRBV6-1 and TRBJ1-1; 8 positions agree with TRBD1. CDR1 and CDR2 from the germline V gene are MNHNS and SASEGT. The CDR3 is made up of 15 amino acids. V dropped 3 bases and J dropped 11; count of bases not matched to a gene: 14. DNA for the CDR3: TGTGCCAGCAGTGACCGGACAGGGCCGATCAGGGGGGCTTTCTTT. The encoded protein is CASSDRTGPIRGAFF.

This rearrangement joins TRBV4-1 to TRBJ1-6; D is possibly TRBD1 (5 bases). The V end was cut by 6 bases, the J end by 0 bases, with 12 bases between. Germline V gene lookup returns CDR1 MGHRA and CDR2 YSYEKL. The CDR3 length is 16 residues. CDR3 residues: CASRPTESSYNSPLHF. CDR3 coding DNA: TGCGCCAGCAGGCCGACAGAAAGCTCCTATAATTCACCCCTCCACTTT.

This clone was counted only a few times. This rearrangement joins TRBV28 to TRBJ1-5; no firm D call. The CDR3 is 11 residues long. Trimming shortened V by 3 bases and J by 6 bases, and 3 bases separated the two germline ends. Germline V gene lookup returns CDR1 MDHEN and CDR2 SYDVKM. Here the CDR3 DNA reads TGTGCCAGCAGTTTGAGTCAGCCCCAGCATTTT. The encoded protein is CASSLSQPQHF.

The CDR3 DNA is TGTGCCAGTAAATGGAGGGGAAATTCTGAAGCTTTCTTT. As protein: CASKWRGNSEAFF. The chain links TRBV19 to TRBJ1-1, with D possibly TRBD1 on 5 matching bases. Germline CDR1 and CDR2: LNHDA and SQIVND (reference sequence). Trimming took off 7 bases at V and 6 bases at J, with 15 bases between the two ends. The CDR3 has 13 residues.

J is TRBJ2-1 and V is TRBV5-1, with 12 bases lining up with TRBD2. CDR3 length: 16 amino acids. V gave up 0 bases and J gave up 2 bases; unmatched junction bases: 0. Germline V CDR1 and CDR2: SGHRS, YFSETQ. CDR3 residues: CASSLGLAGAYNEQFF. Here the CDR3 DNA reads TGCGCCAGCAGCTTGGGACTAGCGGGAGCCTACAATGAGCAGTTCTTC. The full variable domain, completed using reference TRBV5-1 and TRBJ2-1, is KAGVTQTPRYLIKTRGQQVTLSCSPISGHRSVSWYQQTPGQGLQFLFEYFSETQRNKGNFPGRFSGRQFSNSRSEMNVSTLELGDSALYLCASSLGLAGAYNEQFFGPGTRLTVL.

The chain couples TRBV6-5 to TRBJ1-1, with 8 bases fitting TRBD1. CDR1 is MNHEY and CDR2 is SVGAGI in the germline V gene. V gave up 3 bases and J gave up 8 bases; unmatched junction bases: 5. The CDR3 sequence is 13 residues long. CDR3 sequence: CASSYLAGGEAFF. Written as DNA, the CDR3 is TGTGCCAGCAGTTATTTGGCAGGGGGCGAAGCTTTCTTT.

The genes are TRBV11-3 and TRBJ2-5; 7 bases agree with TRBD2. V lost 3 bases, J lost 2 bases, and 6 bases stayed unmatched. The CDR3 covers 15 residues. CDR1 and CDR2 from the germline V gene are SGHNT and YENEEA. The CDR3 bases are TGTGCCAGCAGCTTTCCGGCTAGCGGTCAAGAGACCCAGTACTTC. Encoded protein: CASSFPASGQETQYF.

This clone was observed a single time. This chain uses TRBV6-2 or TRBV6-3 with TRBJ2-7; D may be TRBD1 (6 bases). Germline V gene data show CDR1 as MNHEY and CDR2 as SVGEGT. V was shortened by 6 bases and J by 4 bases, with 10 bases between the two germline ends. The CDR3 totals 12 residues. DNA of the CDR3: TGTGCCAGCAGCAAGGACAGATACGAGCAGTACTTC. It translates to CASSKDRYEQYF.